This T cell receptor (beta chain) was documented in a study of technical replicates of blood from a few donors. The CDR3 spans 15 residues. In germline, CDR1 is MNHNS, CDR2 SASEGT. V was pared by 3 bases and J by 3 bases, with 12 bases between. This clone has only one observation. Clones were read by immunoSEQ multiplex PCR, and TCRdb kept only the in-frame ones, dropping some. The sample has more than 10,000 clones; about 94% are singletons. This chain links TRBV6-1 with TRBJ1-5, with D possibly matching TRBD1 (5 bases). The clonotype was recovered from a human donor in good health. The sample comprised PBMCs. CDR3 coding DNA: TGTGCCAGCAGTGAGGACACAAAACTCAATCAGCCCCAGCATTTT. This encodes CASSEDTKLNQPQHF.